This entry features one TCR beta chain sequence. The V gene's germline CDR1 is MNHEY and CDR2 SMNVEV (reference sequence). The CDR3 runs to 13 residues. V lost 1 base and J lost 4, with 5 bases in between. Generated by immunoSEQ multiplex PCR, the TCRdb table keeps only in-frame clones and is missing some. The sample lists 550,000 to 650,000 clones, roughly 95% seen once, with roughly 0.1% in the top ten. This sample was taken from a study of shared clonotypes between healthy human individuals. Positively selected for CCR7, the CD45RO-negative cells used as naive CD8 cells excluded terminally differentiated effector memory CD45RA+ cells.

The source material was naive CD8+ T cells sorted from blood. This receptor was identified in a woman in her 30s in good health. This rearrangement joins TRBV27 to TRBJ2-1; weak D call: TRBD1 (5 bases). In nucleotides, the CDR3 is TGTGCCAGCAGTTTATACAGGTACAATGAGCAGTTCTTC. Translating gives CASSLYRYNEQFF.